These 20 T cell receptor beta chains originate from one sample sequenced in a study of response to subunit inactivated influenza vaccine. A single record per CDR3 protein comes from TCRdb applying MiXCR to the RT-PCR reads. The sample lists 300,000 to 350,000 distinct CDR3 sequences; 21% were seen once. Specimen: PBMCs from blood, collected about 20 months after vaccination. These TCRs come from a man between 50 and 70 years old who received an inactivated influenza vaccine.

This clonotype has just a few counts. The genes are TRBV2 and TRBJ1-2; D is possibly TRBD1 (5 bases). Trimming stripped 4 bases from V and 1 base from J, with 10 bases between. The CDR3 consists of 14 residues. In germline, CDR1 is SNHLY, CDR2 FYNNEI. CDR3 amino acids: CASSASGGNYGYTF. CDR3 in DNA: TGTGCCAGCAGTGCTTCCGGGGGTAACTATGGCTACACCTTC.

The sample holds a few counts of this clonotype. The chain employs TRBV18 and TRBJ2-1; 9 nucleotides align to TRBD2. Trimming at V came to 2 bases and at J to 5 bases, leaving 7 bases not matched to a gene. The CDR3 consists of 16 residues. The germline V gene encodes CDR1 KGHSH and CDR2 LQKENI. CDR3 bases: TGTGCCAGCTCACCATATCTACTAGCGGGTGACAATGAGCAGTTCTTC. It codes for CASSPYLLAGDNEQFF.

The gene calls are TRBV7-7 and TRBJ2-7; 7 bases align to TRBD2. The CDR3 has 14 residues. The germline V gene encodes CDR1 SSHAT and CDR2 FNYEAQ (reference sequence). The V segment lost 5 bases and the J segment 7 bases; nucleotides outside the gene matches: 11. In nucleotides, the CDR3 is TGTGCCAGCAGCCCCGGGCGGGGGTTTAGGGAGCAGTACTTC. It codes for CASSPGRGFREQYF.

This rearrangement joins TRBV29-1 to TRBJ2-5; D is possibly TRBD1 (6 bases). This CDR3 region has 15 residues. Germline CDR1 and CDR2: SQVTM and ANQGSEA. Deletions cut 2 bases from V and 0 bases from J, with 13 bases between. Here the CDR3 DNA reads TGCAGCGTTGAACCCCTAGACAGGAACCAAGAGACCCAGTACTTC. Protein: CSVEPLDRNQETQYF.

The chain carries TRBV18 and TRBJ2-1; the match to TRBD2 covers 8 bases. The CDR3 spans 15 residues. V shed 0 bases, J shed 5 bases, and the junction held 3 bases outside the gene matches. Germline assignment: CDR1 KGHSH and CDR2 LQKENI. The CDR3 DNA reads as TGTGCCAGCTCACCACCGGGGACTAGAGACAATGAGCAGTTCTTC. It translates to CASSPPGTRDNEQFF. Combining the CDR3 with reference TRBV18 and TRBJ2-1 gives the whole variable domain NAGVMQNPRHLVRRRGQEARLRCSPMKGHSHVYWYRQLPEEGLKFMVYLQKENIIDESGMPKERFSAEFPKEGPSILRIQQVVRGDSAAYFCASSPPGTRDNEQFFGPGTRLTVL.

The chain is built from TRBV4-1 and TRBJ2-6; no definite D call. CDR1 and CDR2 from the germline V gene are MGHRA and YSYEKL. The CDR3 extends over 18 amino acids. V was cut by 1 base and J by 0 bases, with 13 bases left in between. The CDR3 loop is CASSQGMGRSSGANVLTF. CDR3 DNA: TGCGCCAGCAGCCAAGGAATGGGCAGGAGCTCTGGGGCCAACGTCCTGACTTTC.

This clonotype turned up a few times. This rearrangement joins TRBV28 to TRBJ1-1; D uncertain. The V end was cut by 6 bases, the J end by 1 base, with 12 bases between. This CDR3 is built from 14 residues. Per germline, CDR1 MDHEN and CDR2 SYDVKM. The CDR3 is CASRRAQENTEAFF. The CDR3, as DNA: TGTGCCAGCAGGCGGGCGCAAGAGAACACTGAAGCTTTCTTT.

This clonotype was picked up many times. V is TRBV19 and J is TRBJ1-6, with D hard to call. V lost 10 bases, J lost 5 bases, and 18 bases lay in between. The CDR3 contains 15 residues. Germline V gene sequence: CDR1 LNHDA, CDR2 SQIVND (reference sequence). The CDR3 region is CATSGGRLDNSPLHF. The CDR3 DNA reads TGTGCCACCTCAGGCGGGAGACTGGATAATTCACCCCTCCACTTT.

The CDR3 nucleotides read TGTGCCAGCAGCGTAGAAAGCGGAGGACCTTACGAGCAGTACTTC. Its translation is CASSVESGGPYEQYF. The gene calls are TRBV9 and TRBJ2-7, with D maybe TRBD2 (5 bases). The length of the CDR3 is 15 residues. V was shortened by 0 bases and J by 4 bases, with 14 bases between the two germline ends. Germline V gene lookup returns CDR1 SGDLS and CDR2 YYNGEE.

The table lists this clonotype with a few counts. The rearrangement uses TRBV3-1 and TRBJ1-5; D gene ambiguous. The germline CDR1 and CDR2 sequences are LGHDT and YNNKEL (reference sequence). The CDR3 has 14 residues. The germline V and J ends were trimmed by 0 bases and 6 bases, with 9 bases remaining between them. The CDR3 here is CASSQDGITQPQHF. As DNA, the CDR3 is TGTGCCAGCAGCCAAGACGGGATAACTCAGCCCCAGCATTTT.

V and J are TRBV6-1 and TRBJ1-5; D is perhaps TRBD1 (6 bases). Germline-derived CDR1 and CDR2 are MNHNS and SASEGT. V was shortened by 4 bases and J by 5 bases, with 12 bases between the two germline ends. CDR3 length: 14 residues. The CDR3 region has the DNA TGTGCCAGCAGTGTTTGGGACATCGATCAGCCCCAGCATTTT. As protein: CASSVWDIDQPQHF.

The chain combines TRBV11-1 with TRBJ2-2; 12 bases map to TRBD2. The junction had 15 bases not matched to a gene; V was cut back by 2 bases and J by 2 bases. This CDR3 is built from 21 residues. Germline V gives CDR1 SGHAT, CDR2 FQDESV (reference sequence). The CDR3 sequence: CASSLKVQLAGGPLNTGELFF. CDR3 in DNA: TGTGCCAGCAGCTTAAAAGTACAACTAGCGGGGGGCCCACTTAACACCGGGGAGCTGTTTTTT.

About this clonotype: A much larger clone sits a single nucleotide away, making a read error possible. The CDR3 region is CASSSSDRVNSALHF. Written as DNA, the CDR3 is TGTGCCAGCAGTTCCAGCGACAGGGTTAATTCAGCCCTCCACTTT. The V call is TRBV12-3 or TRBV12-4, the J call TRBJ1-6; 7 bases align to TRBD1. This CDR3 comprises 15 residues.

A note on this clonotype: Since the CDR3 does not end with the conserved phenylalanine or tryptophan, this likely comes from a read error. V usage is TRBV6-1 and J usage is TRBJ1-2; D unresolved. CDR1 MNHNS and CDR2 SASEGT come from the germline V gene. The CDR3 is 13 amino acids. With 5 bases removed from V and 2 bases from J, the gap between germline ends came to 9 bases. As DNA, the CDR3 is TGTGCCAGCAGTCGACACTCCAACTATGGCTACACCGTC. Translation gives CASSRHSNYGYTV.

The rearrangement uses TRBV11-1 and TRBJ2-3, with 7 bases matching TRBD1. The CDR3 is 19 amino acids. The J segment lost 3 bases and the V segment lost 3 bases, leaving 18 bases of the junction unmatched. The germline V gene has CDR1 SGHAT and CDR2 FQDESV (reference sequence). The CDR3 region is CASSFGVPKPGQKTDTQYF. The CDR3 DNA follows: TGTGCCAGCAGCTTTGGTGTCCCAAAGCCGGGACAGAAGACAGATACGCAGTATTTT. Supplemented by reference TRBV11-1 and TRBJ2-3, the full variable domain reads EAEVAQSPRYKITEKSQAVAFWCDPISGHATLYWYRQILGQGPELLVQFQDESVVDDSQLPKDRFSAERLKGVDSTLKIQPAELGDSAMYLCASSFGVPKPGQKTDTQYFGPGTRLTVL.

Only a few counts were recorded for this clonotype. The gene calls are TRBV12-3 or TRBV12-4 and TRBJ1-1; TRBD1 agrees at 10 bases. V dropped 9 bases and J dropped 5; count of bases not matched to a gene: 9. The CDR3 has 14 residues. CDR3 loop: CASRQGALDTEAFF. The CDR3 DNA sequence: TGTGCCAGTCGACAGGGGGCTTTGGATACTGAAGCTTTCTTT.

The table lists this clonotype with a few counts. J is TRBJ1-3 and V is TRBV6-5, with D unresolved. Between the trimmed V and J ends, which lost 0 bases and 0 bases, there was a span of 9 bases. The germline V gene has CDR1 MNHEY and CDR2 SVGAGI. CDR3 length equals 16 residues. The DNA of the CDR3 is TGTGCCAGCAGTTACTCCCAATTGACCTCTGGAAACACCATATATTTT. Residues: CASSYSQLTSGNTIYF.

This rearrangement joins TRBV4-3 to TRBJ2-5; possibly TRBD2 for D (6 bases). V was pared by 0 bases and J by 5 bases, with 13 bases between. CDR1 is LGHNA and CDR2 is YSLEER in the germline V gene. CDR3 length: 15 residues. The CDR3 loop is CASSQEATSGETQYF. The DNA for the CDR3 is TGCGCCAGCAGCCAAGAGGCCACCAGCGGGGAGACCCAGTACTTC.

This clonotype was counted many times. This chain uses TRBV2 with TRBJ1-6, with TRBD1 identical over 11 bases. After removal of 3 bases from V and 10 bases from J, the junction contained 2 bases not matched to a gene. The germline gives CDR1 SNHLY, CDR2 FYNNEI. The CDR3 has 14 residues. The DNA of the CDR3 is TGTGCCAGCAGTGAGGGACAGGGGGGATCACCCCTCCACTTT. This encodes CASSEGQGGSPLHF.

This clonotype has a handful of counts. The chain employs TRBV11-2 and TRBJ2-5; D call uncertain. Trimming took off 3 bases at V and 2 bases at J, with 19 bases between the two ends. In germline, CDR1 is SGHAT, CDR2 FQNNGV. CDR3 length: 17 residues. This chain's CDR3 is CASSFTTGYFAQETQYF. Here the CDR3 DNA reads TGTGCCAGCAGCTTTACTACCGGGTATTTCGCTCAAGAGACCCAGTACTTC.